Included here is one T cell receptor (beta chain) sequence, with context. No antigen is known for it. This CDR3 has 13 amino acids. Looked up from germline, CDR1 is SNHLY and CDR2 is FYNNEI. Trimming pared 7 bases from V and 2 bases from J, leaving 11 bases between. The sample comes from a study of T cell responses to AZD1222 COVID-19 vaccine. Clones were read by immunoSEQ multiplex PCR, and TCRdb kept only the in-frame ones, dropping some. The sample carries approximately 100,000 clones, roughly 86% recorded once. Study results and limitations: Researchers took repertoire samples only after the peak T cell response had come.

This sample comprised peripheral blood, obtained on day 0 of AZD1222 vaccination. The TCR originated in an adult in good health. V and J are TRBV2 and TRBJ2-5; D ambiguous. CDR3 amino acids: CASTGGPQETQYF. CDR3 nucleotide sequence: TGTGCCAGCACGGGCGGACCTCAAGAGACCCAGTACTTC.